This entry lists 14 T cell receptor beta chains sequenced from one sample in a study of blood T cell repertoires in COVID-19. Profiled with immunoSEQ multiplex PCR; TCRdb holds only in-frame clones, not every one. The sample lists about 160,000 clones, 85% to 95% seen once, with 0.5% to 0.55% in the top ten. The sample comprised peripheral blood. These receptors were taken from a man between 50 and 59 years old with acute or convalescent COVID-19.

This sequence joins TRBV30 and TRBJ2-5, with D unresolved. Germline V gene data show CDR1 as GTSNPN and CDR2 as SVGIG (reference sequence). Trimming removed 3 bases at V and 9 bases at J, with 17 bases between. This CDR3 has 13 amino acids. CDR3 residues: CAWRMAAAAAQYF. CDR3 coding DNA: TGTGCCTGGAGAATGGCGGCTGCGGCGGCCCAGTACTTC.

V gene TRBV11-2 combines with J gene TRBJ2-1; tentatively, D is TRBD1 (6 bases). The CDR3 sequence is 14 residues long. V gave up 0 bases and J gave up 7 bases, with 10 bases separating them. The germline gives CDR1 SGHAT, CDR2 FQNNGV. CDR3 nucleotides: TGTGCCAGCAGCTTAGACAGGGGCGGGAATGAGCAGTTCTTC. Amino acid sequence: CASSLDRGGNEQFF.

The chain joins TRBV6-1 to TRBJ2-6; TRBD2 matches 11 bases. The CDR3 spans 20 residues. J was trimmed by 4 bases and V by 0 bases; bases with no gene match: 11. CDR1 MNHNS and CDR2 SASEGT come from the germline V gene. In nucleotides, the CDR3 is TGTGCCAGCAGTGAAGCGGGACTAGCGGTGTACGCCTCCGGGGCCAACGTCCTGACTTTC. It codes for CASSEAGLAVYASGANVLTF.

The chain has TRBV19 and TRBJ2-3, with 11 nucleotides matching TRBD1. This CDR3 is 16 amino acids long. The J segment lost 6 bases and the V segment lost 5 bases, leaving 10 bases of the junction unmatched. Germline V gene data show CDR1 as LNHDA and CDR2 as SQIVND (reference sequence). CDR3 protein: CASSPGTGGSLDTQYF. The CDR3 DNA is TGTGCCAGTAGTCCGGGGACAGGGGGTTCCCTGGATACGCAGTATTTT.

The chain uses TRBV7-3 and TRBJ1-2; 8 nucleotides line up with TRBD1. CDR3 size: 14 residues. Germline-derived CDR1 and CDR2 are SGHTA and FQGTGA. V was clipped by 6 bases and J by 5 bases; unmatched bases: 8. In nucleotides, the CDR3 is TGTGCCAGCAGGCTAGGGACAGGTAATTATGGCTACACCTTC. This codes for CASRLGTGNYGYTF.

The chain has TRBV7-2 and TRBJ1-5; D possibly corresponds to TRBD1 (6 bases). V was shortened by 5 bases and J by 1 base, with 12 bases between the two germline ends. Germline CDR1 and CDR2: SGHTA and FQGNSA. CDR3 size: 15 residues. CDR3 DNA sequence: TGTGCCAGCAGCCCCCAAACAGGGAGCAATCAGCCCCAGCATTTT. Translated: CASSPQTGSNQPQHF.

V usage is TRBV24-1 and J usage is TRBJ2-1, with 7 bases lining up with TRBD2. The CDR3 sequence is 16 residues long. CDR1 and CDR2 (germline): KGHDR, SFDVKD. The trim removed 9 bases at V and 4 bases at J, leaving 14 bases unmatched. CDR3 nucleotide sequence: TGTGCCACCTCGGACCTAGCGGCAGGCGGTTACAATGAGCAGTTCTTC. Translation gives CATSDLAAGGYNEQFF.

V and J are TRBV10-3 and TRBJ1-1; 8 bases agree with TRBD1. Germline V gene data show CDR1 as ENHRY and CDR2 as SYGVKD. The V segment lost 3 bases and the J segment 1 base; nucleotides outside the gene matches: 1. The CDR3 totals 14 residues. The CDR3 sequence is CAISDGTGNTEAFF. CDR3 coding DNA: TGTGCCATCAGTGACGGGACAGGGAACACTGAAGCTTTCTTT.

In its sample, this clone was seen a few times. This sequence joins TRBV5-1 and TRBJ2-3, with TRBD2 matching over 7 bases. J gave up 1 base and V 7 bases, and 3 bases lay outside the gene matches. CDR3 length: 13 residues. Per germline, CDR1 SGHRS and CDR2 YFSETQ. The CDR3 region is CASGTSGTDTQYF. CDR3 coding DNA: TGCGCCAGCGGTACTAGCGGCACAGATACGCAGTATTTT. The complete variable domain, with remaining parts taken from reference TRBV5-1 and TRBJ2-3, reads KAGVTQTPRYLIKTRGQQVTLSCSPISGHRSVSWYQQTPGQGLQFLFEYFSETQRNKGNFPGRFSGRQFSNSRSEMNVSTLELGDSALYLCASGTSGTDTQYFGPGTRLTVL.

This rearrangement joins TRBV6-2 or TRBV6-3 to TRBJ2-3; 14 bases match TRBD2. Germline lookup yields CDR1 MNHEY and CDR2 SVGEGT. The CDR3 spans 20 residues. Trimming removed 2 bases from V and 0 bases from J; junction bases left unmatched: 10. The CDR3 here is CASSYLGGLAGAPSTDTQYF. The CDR3 DNA reads as TGTGCCAGCAGTTACCTGGGGGGACTAGCGGGGGCCCCTAGCACAGATACGCAGTATTTT.

V usage is TRBV21-1 and J usage is TRBJ2-7; TRBD1, the table's D call, was not compared with the DNA. TRBV21-1 is an annotated pseudogene. This CDR3 contains 19 residues. The CDR3 loop is CASSTQPGQGARGTYEQYV. For the CDR3, the DNA is TGTGCCAGCAGCACACAACCGGGACAGGGGGCGCGAGGGACCTACGAGCAGTACGTC.

This clone was observed a single time. This chain uses TRBV12-3 or TRBV12-4 with TRBJ2-1; perhaps TRBD2 as D (6 bases). The ends were cut back, 2 bases at V and 9 bases at J, with 11 bases in the middle. The CDR3 is 13 amino acids. The CDR3 sequence is CASSLRLVVEQFF. CDR3 nucleotides: TGTGCCAGCAGTTTAAGACTAGTCGTTGAGCAGTTCTTC.

The chain is built from TRBV5-1 and TRBJ2-5; 7 bases line up with TRBD1. Trimming removed 4 bases from V and 5 bases from J; junction bases left unmatched: 14. The CDR3 is made up of 16 amino acids. Germline V lookup: CDR1 SGHRS, CDR2 YFSETQ. The DNA of the CDR3 is TGCGCCAGCAGCATCTGGACAGGCGGGCAGGGGGAGACCCAGTACTTC. Translating gives CASSIWTGGQGETQYF.

This rearrangement joins TRBV7-3 to TRBJ2-5; no firm D call. The CDR3 extends over 14 amino acids. Germline V gene sequence: CDR1 SGHTA, CDR2 FQGTGA. V shed 5 bases and J shed 1 base, with 11 bases lying between them. The CDR3 protein is CASSRGGTQETQYF. The CDR3 region has the DNA TGTGCCAGCAGCCGCGGCGGCACCCAAGAGACCCAGTACTTC.